This T cell receptor (beta chain) was found in a study of blood T cell repertoires in COVID-19. V lost 5 bases and J lost 1, with 11 bases in between. Germline-derived CDR1 and CDR2 are MNHEY and SVGAGI. This CDR3 spans 14 amino acids. Original processing methods: It was from reference gene primer amplification that nucleated cell counts were estimated. Sequencing was performed with immunoSEQ multiplex PCR; in TCRdb, only in-frame clones are kept and a portion is missing. That table supplies the V and J calls and clone size; D and trimming were determined from the DNA. The sample shows hundreds of thousands of clones, roughly 90% of them seen only once. Comments on this clone: The same CDR3 arises from other DNA sequences in this sample as well.

The sequenced material came from peripheral blood. The chain has TRBV6-5 and TRBJ1-1; D is unclear. The origin of this receptor is a young woman with active or convalescent COVID-19. CDR3 DNA: TGTGCCAGCAGTACCCCCCGAGGGAACACTGAAGCTTTCTTT. As protein: CASSTPRGNTEAFF.